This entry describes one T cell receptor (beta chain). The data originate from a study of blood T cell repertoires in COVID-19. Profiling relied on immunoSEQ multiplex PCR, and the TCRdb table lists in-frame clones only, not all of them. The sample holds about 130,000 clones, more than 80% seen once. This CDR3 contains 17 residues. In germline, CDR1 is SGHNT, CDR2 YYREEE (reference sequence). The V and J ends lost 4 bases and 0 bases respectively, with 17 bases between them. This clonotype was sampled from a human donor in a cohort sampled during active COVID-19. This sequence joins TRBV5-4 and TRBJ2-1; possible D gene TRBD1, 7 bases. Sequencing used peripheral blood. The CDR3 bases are TGTGCCAGCAGCCCTCAAAGGGGGGACAGCTCCTACAATGAGCAGTTCTTC. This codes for CASSPQRGDSSYNEQFF.